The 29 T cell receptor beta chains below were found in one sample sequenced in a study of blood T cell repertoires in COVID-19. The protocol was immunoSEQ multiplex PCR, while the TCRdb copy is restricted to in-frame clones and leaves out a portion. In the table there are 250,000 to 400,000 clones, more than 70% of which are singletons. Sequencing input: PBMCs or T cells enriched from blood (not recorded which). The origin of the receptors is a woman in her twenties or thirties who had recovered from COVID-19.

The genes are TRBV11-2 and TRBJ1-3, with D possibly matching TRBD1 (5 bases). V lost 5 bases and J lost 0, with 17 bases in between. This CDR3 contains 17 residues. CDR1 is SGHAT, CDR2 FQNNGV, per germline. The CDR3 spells CASSPSGGLFSGNTIYF. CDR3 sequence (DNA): TGTGCCAGCAGCCCCTCCGGGGGACTCTTCTCTGGAAACACCATATATTTT.

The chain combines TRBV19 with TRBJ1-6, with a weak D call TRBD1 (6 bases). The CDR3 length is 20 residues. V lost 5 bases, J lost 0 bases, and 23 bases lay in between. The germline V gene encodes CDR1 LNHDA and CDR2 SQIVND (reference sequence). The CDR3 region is CASSPIHMGTQSSYNSPLHF. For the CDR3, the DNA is TGTGCCAGTAGTCCGATACACATGGGGACACAGAGCTCCTATAATTCACCCCTCCACTTT.

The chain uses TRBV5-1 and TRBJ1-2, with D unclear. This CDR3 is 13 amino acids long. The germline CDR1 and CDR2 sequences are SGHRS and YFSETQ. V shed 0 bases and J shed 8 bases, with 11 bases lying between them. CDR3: CASSLGLLDGYTF. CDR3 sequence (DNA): TGCGCCAGCAGCTTGGGACTCTTAGACGGCTACACCTTC.

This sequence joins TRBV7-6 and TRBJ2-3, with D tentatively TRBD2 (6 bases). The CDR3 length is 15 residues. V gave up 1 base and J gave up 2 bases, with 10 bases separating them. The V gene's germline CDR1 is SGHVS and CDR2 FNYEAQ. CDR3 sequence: CASSLGPSATDTQYF. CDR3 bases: TGTGCCAGCAGCTTAGGTCCTAGCGCCACAGATACGCAGTATTTT.

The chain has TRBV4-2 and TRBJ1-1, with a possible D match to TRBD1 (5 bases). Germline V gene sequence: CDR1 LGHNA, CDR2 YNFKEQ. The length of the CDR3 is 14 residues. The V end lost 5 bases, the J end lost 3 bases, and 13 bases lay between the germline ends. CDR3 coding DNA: TGTGCCAGCAGCTACTTCGGGGGGGACACTGAAGCTTTCTTT. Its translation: CASSYFGGDTEAFF.

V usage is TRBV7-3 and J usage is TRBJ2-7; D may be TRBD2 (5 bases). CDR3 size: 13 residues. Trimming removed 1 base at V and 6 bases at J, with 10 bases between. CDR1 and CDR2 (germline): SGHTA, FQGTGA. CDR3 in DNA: TGTGCCAGCAGCTTAAGTTCGAGGGTCGAGCAGTACTTC. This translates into CASSLSSRVEQYF.

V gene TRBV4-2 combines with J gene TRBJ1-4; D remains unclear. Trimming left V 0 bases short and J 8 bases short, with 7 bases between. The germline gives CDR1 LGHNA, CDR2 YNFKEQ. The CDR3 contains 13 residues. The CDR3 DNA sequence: TGTGCCAGCAGCCAAGAAGCGGGGGAAAAACTGTTTTTT. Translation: CASSQEAGEKLFF.

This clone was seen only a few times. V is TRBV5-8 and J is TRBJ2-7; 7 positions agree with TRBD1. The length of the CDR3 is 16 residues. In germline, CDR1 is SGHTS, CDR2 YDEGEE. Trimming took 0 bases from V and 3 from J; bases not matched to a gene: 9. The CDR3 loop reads CASSLDLGTAYYEQYF. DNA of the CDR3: TGTGCCAGCAGCTTGGACCTTGGGACAGCCTACTACGAGCAGTACTTC.

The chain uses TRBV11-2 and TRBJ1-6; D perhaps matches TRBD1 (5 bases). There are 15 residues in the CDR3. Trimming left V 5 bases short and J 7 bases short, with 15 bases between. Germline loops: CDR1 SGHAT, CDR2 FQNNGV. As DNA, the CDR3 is TGTGCCAGCAGCCCTGGGGGGGGATCCAATTCACCCCTCCACTTT. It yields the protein CASSPGGGSNSPLHF. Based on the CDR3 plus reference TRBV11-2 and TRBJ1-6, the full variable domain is EAGVAQSPRYKIIEKRQSVAFWCNPISGHATLYWYQQILGQGPKLLIQFQNNGVVDDSQLPKDRFSAERLKGVDSTLKIQPAKLEDSAVYLCASSPGGGSNSPLHFGNGTRLTVT.

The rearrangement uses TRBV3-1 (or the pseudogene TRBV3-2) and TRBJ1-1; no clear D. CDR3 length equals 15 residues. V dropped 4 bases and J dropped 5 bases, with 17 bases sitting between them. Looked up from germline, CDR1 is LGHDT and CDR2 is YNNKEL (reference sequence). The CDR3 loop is CASSRTGGRDTEAFF. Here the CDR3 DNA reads TGTGCCAGCAGCCGGACCGGAGGGCGTGATACTGAAGCTTTCTTT.

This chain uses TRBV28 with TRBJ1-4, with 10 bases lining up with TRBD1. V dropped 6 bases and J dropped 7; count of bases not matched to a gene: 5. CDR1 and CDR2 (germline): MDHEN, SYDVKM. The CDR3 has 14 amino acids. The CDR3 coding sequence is TGTGCCAGCAGATCGACAGGGGGCCCTGAAAAACTGTTTTTT. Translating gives CASRSTGGPEKLFF.

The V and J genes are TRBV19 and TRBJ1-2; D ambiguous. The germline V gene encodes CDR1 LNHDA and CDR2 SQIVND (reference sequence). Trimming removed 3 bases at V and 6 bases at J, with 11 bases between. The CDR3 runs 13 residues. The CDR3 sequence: CASSIRGSDGYTF. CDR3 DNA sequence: TGTGCCAGTAGTATTCGCGGAAGTGATGGCTACACCTTC.

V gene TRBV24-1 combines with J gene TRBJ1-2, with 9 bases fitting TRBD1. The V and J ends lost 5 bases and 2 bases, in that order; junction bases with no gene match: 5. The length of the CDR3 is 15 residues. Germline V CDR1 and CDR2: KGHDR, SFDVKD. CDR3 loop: CATSGGTGINYGYTF. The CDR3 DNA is TGTGCCACCAGTGGGGGGACAGGGATCAACTATGGCTACACCTTC.

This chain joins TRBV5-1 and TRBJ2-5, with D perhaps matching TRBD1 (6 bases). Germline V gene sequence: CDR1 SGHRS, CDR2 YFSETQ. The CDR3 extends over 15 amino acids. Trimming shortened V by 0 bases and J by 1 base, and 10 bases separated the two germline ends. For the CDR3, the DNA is TGCGCCAGCAGCTTGGGAACCAGGGGCCAAGAGACCCAGTACTTC. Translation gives CASSLGTRGQETQYF.

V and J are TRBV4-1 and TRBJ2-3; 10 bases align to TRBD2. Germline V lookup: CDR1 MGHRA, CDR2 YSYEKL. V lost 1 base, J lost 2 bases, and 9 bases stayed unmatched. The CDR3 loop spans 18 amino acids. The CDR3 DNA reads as TGCGCCAGCAGCCAAGCGTCGTTAGCGGGGGGCCTCACAGATACGCAGTATTTT. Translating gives CASSQASLAGGLTDTQYF.

CDR3 bases: TGCGCTACCGGAGGGACTAGCCAAGAGACCCAGTACTTC. It specifies CATGGTSQETQYF. The J gene is TRBJ2-5, the V gene TRBV10-2; 8 nucleotides align to TRBD2. In germline, CDR1 is WSHSY, CDR2 SAAADI. The CDR3 sequence is 13 residues long.

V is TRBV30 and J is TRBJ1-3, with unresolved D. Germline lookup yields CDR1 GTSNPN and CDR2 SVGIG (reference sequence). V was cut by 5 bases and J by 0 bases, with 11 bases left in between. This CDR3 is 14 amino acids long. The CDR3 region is CAWSRQASGNTIYF. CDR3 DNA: TGTGCCTGGTCCAGGCAAGCCTCTGGAAACACCATATATTTT.

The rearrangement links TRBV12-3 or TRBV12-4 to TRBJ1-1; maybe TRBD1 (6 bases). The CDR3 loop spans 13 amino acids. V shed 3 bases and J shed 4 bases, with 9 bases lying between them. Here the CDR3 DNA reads TGTGCCAGCAGTTTTACAGGGACCACTGAAGCTTTCTTT. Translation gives CASSFTGTTEAFF.

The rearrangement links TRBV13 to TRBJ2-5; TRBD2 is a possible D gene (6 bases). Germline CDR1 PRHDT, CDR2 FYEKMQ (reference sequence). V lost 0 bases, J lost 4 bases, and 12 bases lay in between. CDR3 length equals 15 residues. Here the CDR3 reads CASSLGGGFGETQYF. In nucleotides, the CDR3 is TGTGCCAGCAGCTTAGGCGGGGGTTTCGGAGAGACCCAGTACTTC.

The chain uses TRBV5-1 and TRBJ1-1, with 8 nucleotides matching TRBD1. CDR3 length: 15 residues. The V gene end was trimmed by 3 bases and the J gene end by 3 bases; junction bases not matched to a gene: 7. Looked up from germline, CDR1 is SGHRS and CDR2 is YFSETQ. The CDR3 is CASSSTGVHYTEAFF. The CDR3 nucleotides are TGCGCCAGCAGCTCGACAGGGGTTCACTACACTGAAGCTTTCTTT.

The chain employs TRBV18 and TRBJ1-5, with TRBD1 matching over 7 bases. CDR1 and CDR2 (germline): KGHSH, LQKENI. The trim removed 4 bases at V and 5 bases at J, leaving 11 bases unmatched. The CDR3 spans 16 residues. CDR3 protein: CASSLLQGGTHQPQHF. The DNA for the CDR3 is TGTGCCAGCTCACTACTCCAGGGGGGAACCCATCAGCCCCAGCATTTT.

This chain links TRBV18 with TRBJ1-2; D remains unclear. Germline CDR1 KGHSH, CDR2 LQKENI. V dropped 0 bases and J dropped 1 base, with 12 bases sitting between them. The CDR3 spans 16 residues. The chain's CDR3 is CASSPPTDDINYGYTF. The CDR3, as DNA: TGTGCCAGCTCACCACCCACAGATGATATTAACTATGGCTACACCTTC.

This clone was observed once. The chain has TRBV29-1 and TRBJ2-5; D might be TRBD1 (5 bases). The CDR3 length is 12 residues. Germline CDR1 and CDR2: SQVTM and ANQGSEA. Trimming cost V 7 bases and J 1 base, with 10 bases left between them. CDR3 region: CSGRAPQETQYF. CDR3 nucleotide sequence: TGCAGCGGCAGGGCTCCCCAAGAGACCCAGTACTTC.

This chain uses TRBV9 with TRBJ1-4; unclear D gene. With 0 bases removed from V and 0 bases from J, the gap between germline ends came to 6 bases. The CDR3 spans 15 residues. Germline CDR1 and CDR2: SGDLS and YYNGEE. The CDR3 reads CASSVGGSTNEKLFF. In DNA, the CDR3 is TGTGCCAGCAGCGTAGGAGGTTCAACTAATGAAAAACTGTTTTTT.

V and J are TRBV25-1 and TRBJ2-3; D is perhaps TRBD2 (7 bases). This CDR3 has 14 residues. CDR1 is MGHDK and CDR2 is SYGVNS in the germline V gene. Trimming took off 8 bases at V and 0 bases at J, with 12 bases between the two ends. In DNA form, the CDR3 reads TGTGCCAGCCGAGGGGGGGGGAGCACAGATACGCAGTATTTT. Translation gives CASRGGGSTDTQYF.

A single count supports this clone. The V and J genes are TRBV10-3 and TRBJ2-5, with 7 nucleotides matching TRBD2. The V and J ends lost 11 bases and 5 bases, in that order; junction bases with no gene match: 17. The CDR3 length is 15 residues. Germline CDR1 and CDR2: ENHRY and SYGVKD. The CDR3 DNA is TGTGCCGCCTCCTTGTTAGCGGGCCGGGGGGAGACCCAGTACTTC. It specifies CAASLLAGRGETQYF.

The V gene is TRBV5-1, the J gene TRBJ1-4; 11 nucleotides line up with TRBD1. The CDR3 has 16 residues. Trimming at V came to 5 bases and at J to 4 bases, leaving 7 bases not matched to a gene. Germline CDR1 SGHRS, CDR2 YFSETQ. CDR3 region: CASRSGTGGRNEKLFF. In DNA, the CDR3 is TGCGCCAGCAGGTCCGGGACAGGGGGTCGTAATGAAAAACTGTTTTTT.

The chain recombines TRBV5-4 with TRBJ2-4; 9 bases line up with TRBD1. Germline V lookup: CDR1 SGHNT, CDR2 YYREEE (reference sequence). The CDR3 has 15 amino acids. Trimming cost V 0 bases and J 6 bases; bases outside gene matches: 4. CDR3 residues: CASSLDRGLGNIQYF. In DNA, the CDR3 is TGTGCCAGCAGCTTGGACAGGGGGCTTGGAAACATTCAGTACTTC.

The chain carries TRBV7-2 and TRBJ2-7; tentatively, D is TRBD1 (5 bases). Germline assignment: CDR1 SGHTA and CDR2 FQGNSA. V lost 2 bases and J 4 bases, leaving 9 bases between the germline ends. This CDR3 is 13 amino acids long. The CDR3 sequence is CASSLRKGYEQYF. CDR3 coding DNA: TGTGCCAGCAGCTTAAGAAAGGGGTACGAGCAGTACTTC.